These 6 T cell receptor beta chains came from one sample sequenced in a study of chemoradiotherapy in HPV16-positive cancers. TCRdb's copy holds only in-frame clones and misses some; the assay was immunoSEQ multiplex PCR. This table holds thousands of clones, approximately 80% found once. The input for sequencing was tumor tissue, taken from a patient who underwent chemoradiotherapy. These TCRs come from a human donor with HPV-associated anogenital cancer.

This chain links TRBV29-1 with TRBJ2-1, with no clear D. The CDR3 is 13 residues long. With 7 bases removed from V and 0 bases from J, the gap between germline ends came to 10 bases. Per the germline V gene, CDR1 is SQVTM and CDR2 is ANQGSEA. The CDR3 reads CSGDLNSYNEQFF. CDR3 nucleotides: TGCAGCGGAGACCTTAACTCCTACAATGAGCAGTTCTTC.

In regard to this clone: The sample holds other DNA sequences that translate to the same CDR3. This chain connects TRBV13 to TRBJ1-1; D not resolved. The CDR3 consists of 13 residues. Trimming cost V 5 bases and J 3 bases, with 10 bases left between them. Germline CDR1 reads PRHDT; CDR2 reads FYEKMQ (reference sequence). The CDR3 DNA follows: TGTGCCAGCAGCCTCGTTAGGGACACTGAAGCTTTCTTT. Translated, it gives CASSLVRDTEAFF.

This CDR3 is CASRYTGQGYTF. The CDR3, as DNA: TGTGCCAGCCGCTATACAGGGCAAGGCTACACCTTC. The genes are TRBV2 and TRBJ1-2, with D maybe TRBD1 (6 bases). In germline, CDR1 is SNHLY, CDR2 FYNNEI. V was clipped by 8 bases and J by 8 bases, with 15 bases between them. This CDR3 contains 12 residues.

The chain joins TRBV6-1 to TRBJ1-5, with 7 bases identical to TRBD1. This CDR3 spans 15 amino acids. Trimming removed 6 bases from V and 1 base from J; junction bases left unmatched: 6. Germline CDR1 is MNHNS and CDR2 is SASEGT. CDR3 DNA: TGTGCCAGCAGGGCAGCGACAGGGAGCAATCAGCCCCAGCATTTT. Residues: CASRAATGSNQPQHF.

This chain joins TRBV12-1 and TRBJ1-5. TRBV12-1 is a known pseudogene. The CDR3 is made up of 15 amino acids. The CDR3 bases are TGTGCCAGCAGCTTTGGGTGGGTCGGGGTTCAGCCCCAGCATTTT. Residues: CASSFGWVGVQPQHF.

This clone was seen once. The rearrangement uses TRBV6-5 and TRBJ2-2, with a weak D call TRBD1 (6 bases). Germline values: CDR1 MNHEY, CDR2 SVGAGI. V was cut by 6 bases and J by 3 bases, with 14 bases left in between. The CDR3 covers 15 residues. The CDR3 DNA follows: TGTGCCAGCAGCCGAGGGGACACCCACACCGGGGAGCTGTTTTTT. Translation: CASSRGDTHTGELFF.